The 9 T cell receptor beta chains in this list originate from one sample, sequenced in a study of blood T cell repertoires in COVID-19. Clones were read by immunoSEQ multiplex PCR, and TCRdb kept only the in-frame ones, dropping some. This table holds around 130,000 clones, roughly three quarters found once. The sequenced material came from peripheral blood. The receptors stem from a man older than 75 with acute or convalescent COVID-19.

The rearrangement uses TRBV19 and TRBJ2-3, with 7 bases that match TRBD2. The length of the CDR3 is 15 residues. The V gene's germline CDR1 is LNHDA and CDR2 SQIVND (reference sequence). V lost 4 bases, J lost 2 bases, and 6 bases stayed unmatched. The CDR3 coding sequence is TGTGCCAGTAGTAGAGAAGCGGGGTACACAGATACGCAGTATTTT. Protein: CASSREAGYTDTQYF. The full variable domain, rest sourced from reference TRBV19 and TRBJ2-3, is DGGITQSPKYLFRKEGQNVTLSCEQNLNHDAMYWYRQDPGQGLRLIYYSQIVNDFQKGDIAEGYSVSREKKESFPLTVTSAQKNPTAFYLCASSREAGYTDTQYFGPGTRLTVL.

The chain combines TRBV7-7 with TRBJ2-5; maybe TRBD1 (6 bases). CDR1 is SSHAT, CDR2 FNYEAQ, per germline (reference sequence). The CDR3 is 15 amino acids. V gave up 0 bases and J gave up 2 bases, with 10 bases separating them. The CDR3 region is CASSLAGGEQETQYF. The CDR3 DNA reads as TGTGCCAGCAGCTTAGCAGGGGGAGAGCAAGAGACCCAGTACTTC.

The V and J genes are TRBV30 and TRBJ2-3; 8 bases fit TRBD2. The germline CDR1 and CDR2 sequences are GTSNPN and SVGIG (reference sequence). The CDR3 runs to 14 residues. V gave up 3 bases and J gave up 4 bases; unmatched junction bases: 6. The CDR3 sequence: CAWSPGLGSDTQYF. The CDR3 bases are TGTGCCTGGAGCCCGGGACTAGGGTCAGATACGCAGTATTTT.

The chain recombines TRBV5-1 with TRBJ2-1; possible D gene TRBD2, 6 bases. Germline V lookup: CDR1 SGHRS, CDR2 YFSETQ. The CDR3 has 13 amino acids. The V end lost 0 bases, the J end lost 7 bases, and 8 bases lay between the germline ends. The CDR3 protein is CASSLERGNEQFF. The DNA of the CDR3 is TGCGCCAGCAGCTTGGAACGGGGGAATGAGCAGTTCTTC.

This clone has a handful of counts. The chain employs TRBV5-8 and TRBJ2-7; possible D gene TRBD1, 6 bases. Looked up from germline, CDR1 is SGHTS and CDR2 is YDEGEE. This CDR3 is built from 15 residues. Trimming took off 2 bases at V and 4 bases at J, with 16 bases between the two ends. The CDR3 here is CASSLTWGLGYEQYF. The CDR3 DNA sequence: TGTGCCAGCAGCTTAACATGGGGGCTCGGTTACGAGCAGTACTTC.

The chain joins TRBV6-6 to TRBJ1-6; 7 bases are a match to TRBD1. Germline V gene sequence: CDR1 MNHNY, CDR2 SVGAGI (reference sequence). This CDR3 contains 16 residues. With V trimmed by 6 bases and J by 1 base, 6 bases remained unmatched. As DNA, the CDR3 is TGTGCCAGCAGCCAGACAGGGAGTTCCTATAATTCACCCCTCCACTTT. Its protein product is CASSQTGSSYNSPLHF.

The rearrangement uses TRBV30 and TRBJ1-6, with D maybe TRBD1 (6 bases). This CDR3 is built from 15 residues. Germline loops: CDR1 GTSNPN, CDR2 SVGIG (reference sequence). V was trimmed by 0 bases and J by 12 bases, leaving 18 bases between them. In DNA form, the CDR3 reads TGTGCCTGGAGTGTCGGGCAGGGGCTTTGGGGACCCCTCCACTTT. As protein: CAWSVGQGLWGPLHF.

V is TRBV18 and J is TRBJ1-5, with D possibly matching TRBD1 (5 bases). The germline V gene has CDR1 KGHSH and CDR2 LQKENI. Trimming left V 4 bases short and J 6 bases short, with 19 bases between. The CDR3 is 16 amino acids. This CDR3 is CASSRVSAQGGQPQHF. CDR3 nucleotides: TGTGCCAGCTCACGAGTTTCGGCCCAGGGAGGTCAGCCCCAGCATTTT.

This chain joins TRBV4-3 and TRBJ2-7; 11 bases align to TRBD1. The CDR3 has 16 amino acids. The junction had 5 bases not matched to a gene; V was cut back by 0 bases and J by 4 bases. Germline CDR1 LGHNA, CDR2 YSLEER. The CDR3 DNA reads as TGCGCCAGCAGCCAAGAACCCGGGACAGGGGGATACGAGCAGTACTTC. As protein: CASSQEPGTGGYEQYF.